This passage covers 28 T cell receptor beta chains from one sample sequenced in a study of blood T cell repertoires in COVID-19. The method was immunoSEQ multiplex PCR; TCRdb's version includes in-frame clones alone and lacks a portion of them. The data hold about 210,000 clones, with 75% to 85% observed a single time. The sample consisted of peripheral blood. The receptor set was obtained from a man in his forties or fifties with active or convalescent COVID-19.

CDR3 protein: CASTSGAWGYTF. The CDR3 DNA reads as TGTGCCAGCACCTCGGGAGCGTGGGGCTACACCTTC. This chain joins TRBV3-1 (or the pseudogene TRBV3-2) and TRBJ1-2; D unclear. Germline CDR1 is LGHDT and CDR2 is YNNKEL (reference sequence). V was pared by 7 bases and J by 8 bases, with 14 bases between. This CDR3 has 12 amino acids.

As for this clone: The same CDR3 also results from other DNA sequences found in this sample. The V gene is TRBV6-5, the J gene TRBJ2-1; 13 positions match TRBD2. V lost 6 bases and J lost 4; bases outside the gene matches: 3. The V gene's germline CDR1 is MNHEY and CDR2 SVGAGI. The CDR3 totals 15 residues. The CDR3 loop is CASSRLAGGYNEQFF. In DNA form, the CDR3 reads TGTGCCAGCAGCCGACTAGCGGGAGGATACAATGAGCAGTTCTTC.

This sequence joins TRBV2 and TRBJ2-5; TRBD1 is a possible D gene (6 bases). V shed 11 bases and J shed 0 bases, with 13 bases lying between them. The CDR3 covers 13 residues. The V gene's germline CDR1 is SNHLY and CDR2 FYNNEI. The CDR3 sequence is CAVLGTNQETQYF. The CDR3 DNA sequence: TGTGCCGTCCTCGGGACAAACCAAGAGACCCAGTACTTC. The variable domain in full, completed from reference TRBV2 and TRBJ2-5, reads EPEVTQTPSHQVTQMGQEVILRCVPISNHLYFYWYRQILGQKVEFLVSFYNNEISEKSEIFDDQFSVERPDGSNFTLKIRSTKLEDSAMYFCAVLGTNQETQYFGPGTRLLVL.

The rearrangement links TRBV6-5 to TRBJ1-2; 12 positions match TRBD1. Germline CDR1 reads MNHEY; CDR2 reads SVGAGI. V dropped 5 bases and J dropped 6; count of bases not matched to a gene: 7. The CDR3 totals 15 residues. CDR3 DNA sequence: TGTGCCAGCAGTACCGGGACAGGGGGCCTCCATGGCTACACCTTC. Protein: CASSTGTGGLHGYTF.

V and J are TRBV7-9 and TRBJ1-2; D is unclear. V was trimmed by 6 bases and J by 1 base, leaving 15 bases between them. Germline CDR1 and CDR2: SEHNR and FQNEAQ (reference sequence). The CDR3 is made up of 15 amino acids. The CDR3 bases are TGTGCCAGCAGTCGATCAGGAACGGATAACTATGGCTACACCTTC. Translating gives CASSRSGTDNYGYTF. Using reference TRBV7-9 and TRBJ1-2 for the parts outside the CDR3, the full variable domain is DTGVSQNPRHKITKRGQNVTFRCDPISEHNRLYWYRQTLGQGPEFLTYFQNEAQLEKSRLLSDRFSAERPKGSFSTLEIQRTEQGDSAMYLCASSRSGTDNYGYTFGSGTRLTVV.

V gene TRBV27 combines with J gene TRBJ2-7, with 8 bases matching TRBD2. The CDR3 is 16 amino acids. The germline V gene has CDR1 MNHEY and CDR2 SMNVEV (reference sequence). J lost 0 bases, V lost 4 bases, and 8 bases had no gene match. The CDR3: CASSSPSAGVSYEQYV. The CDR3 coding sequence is TGTGCCAGCAGTTCACCGTCAGCGGGGGTCTCCTACGAGCAGTACGTC.

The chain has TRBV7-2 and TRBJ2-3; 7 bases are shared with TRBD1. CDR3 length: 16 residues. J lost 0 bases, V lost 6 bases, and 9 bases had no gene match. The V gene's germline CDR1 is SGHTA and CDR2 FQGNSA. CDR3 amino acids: CASSSGQATSTDTQYF. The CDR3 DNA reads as TGTGCCAGCAGTTCCGGACAGGCTACTAGCACAGATACGCAGTATTTT.

The CDR3 DNA reads TGCGCCAGCAGCTTGTTTCCCGGACTAGATGCAGATACGCAGTATTTT. This codes for CASSLFPGLDADTQYF. The J gene is TRBJ2-3, the V gene TRBV5-1, with TRBD2 matching 7 bases. This CDR3 is 16 amino acids long. The V and J ends lost 1 base and 4 bases, in that order; junction bases with no gene match: 9. Germline V gene data show CDR1 as SGHRS and CDR2 as YFSETQ. The variable domain in full, completed from reference TRBV5-1 and TRBJ2-3, reads KAGVTQTPRYLIKTRGQQVTLSCSPISGHRSVSWYQQTPGQGLQFLFEYFSETQRNKGNFPGRFSGRQFSNSRSEMNVSTLELGDSALYLCASSLFPGLDADTQYFGPGTRLTVL.

CDR3: CASSDRAGGYTF. CDR3 DNA: TGTGCCAGCAGTGACAGGGCAGGGGGCTACACCTTC. This chain uses TRBV6-1 with TRBJ1-2, with D perhaps matching TRBD1 (5 bases). Trimming stripped 3 bases from V and 8 bases from J, with 10 bases between. The germline gives CDR1 MNHNS, CDR2 SASEGT. The CDR3 sequence is 12 residues long.

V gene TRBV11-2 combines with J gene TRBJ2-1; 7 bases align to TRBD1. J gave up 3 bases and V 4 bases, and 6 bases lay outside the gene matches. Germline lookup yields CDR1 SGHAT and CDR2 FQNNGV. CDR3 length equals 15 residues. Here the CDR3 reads CASSSPGTVYNEQFF. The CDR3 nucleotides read TGTGCCAGCAGCTCCCCCGGGACAGTCTACAATGAGCAGTTCTTC.

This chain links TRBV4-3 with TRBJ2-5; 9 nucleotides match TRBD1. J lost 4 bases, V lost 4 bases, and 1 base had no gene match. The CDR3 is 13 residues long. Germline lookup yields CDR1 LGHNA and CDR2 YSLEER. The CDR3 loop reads CASSLGQGETQYF. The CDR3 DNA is TGCGCCAGCAGCCTGGGACAGGGAGAGACCCAGTACTTC.

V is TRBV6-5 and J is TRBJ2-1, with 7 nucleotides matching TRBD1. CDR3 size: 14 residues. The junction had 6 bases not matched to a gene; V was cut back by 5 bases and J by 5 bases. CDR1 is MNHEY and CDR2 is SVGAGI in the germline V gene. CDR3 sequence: CASSRGQDNNEQFF. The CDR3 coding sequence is TGTGCCAGCAGTCGAGGACAGGATAACAATGAGCAGTTCTTC.

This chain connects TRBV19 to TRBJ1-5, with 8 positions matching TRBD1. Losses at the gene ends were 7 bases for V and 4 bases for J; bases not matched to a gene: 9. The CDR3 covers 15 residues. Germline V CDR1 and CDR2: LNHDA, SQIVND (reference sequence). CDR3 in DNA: TGTGCCAGTACTACGGGACAGGCCTTTAATCAGCCCCAGCATTTT. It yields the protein CASTTGQAFNQPQHF.

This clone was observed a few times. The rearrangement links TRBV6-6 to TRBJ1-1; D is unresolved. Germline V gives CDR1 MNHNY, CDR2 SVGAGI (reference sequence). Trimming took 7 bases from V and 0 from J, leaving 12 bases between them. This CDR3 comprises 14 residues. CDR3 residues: CASTDGSLNTEAFF. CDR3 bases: TGTGCCAGCACCGACGGGTCGTTGAACACTGAAGCTTTCTTT.

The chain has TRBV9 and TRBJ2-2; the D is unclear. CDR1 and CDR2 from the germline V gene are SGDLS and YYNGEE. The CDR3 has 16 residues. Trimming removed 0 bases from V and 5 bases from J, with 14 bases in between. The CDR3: CASSVGVAPRTGELFF. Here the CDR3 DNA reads TGTGCCAGCAGCGTAGGGGTAGCCCCGAGAACCGGGGAGCTGTTTTTT.

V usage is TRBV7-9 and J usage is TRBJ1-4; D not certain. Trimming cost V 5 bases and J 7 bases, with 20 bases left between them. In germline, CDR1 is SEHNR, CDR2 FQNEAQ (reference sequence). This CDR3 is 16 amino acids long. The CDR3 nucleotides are TGTGCCAGCAGCGCGGCCCCACGGGATGGGATTGAAAAACTGTTTTTT. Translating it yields CASSAAPRDGIEKLFF.

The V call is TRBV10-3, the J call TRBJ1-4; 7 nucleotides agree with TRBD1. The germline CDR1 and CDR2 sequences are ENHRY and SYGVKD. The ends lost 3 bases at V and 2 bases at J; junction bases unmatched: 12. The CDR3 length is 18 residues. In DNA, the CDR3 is TGTGCCATCAGTGACCCGACAGGGAAGGATGGGACTAATGAAAAACTGTTTTTT. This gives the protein CAISDPTGKDGTNEKLFF.

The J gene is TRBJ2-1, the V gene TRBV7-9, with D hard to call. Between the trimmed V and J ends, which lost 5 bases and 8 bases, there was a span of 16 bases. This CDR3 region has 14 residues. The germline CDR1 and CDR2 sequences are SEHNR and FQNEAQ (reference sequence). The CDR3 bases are TGTGCCAGCAGCCCCCAGGCCAGGTACGATGAGCAGTTCTTC. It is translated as CASSPQARYDEQFF.

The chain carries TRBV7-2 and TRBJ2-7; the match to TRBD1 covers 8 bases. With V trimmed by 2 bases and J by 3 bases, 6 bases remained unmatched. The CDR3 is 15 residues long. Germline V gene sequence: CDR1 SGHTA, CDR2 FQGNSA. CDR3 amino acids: CASSLKGQGLYEQYF. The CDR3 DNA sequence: TGTGCCAGCAGCTTAAAAGGACAGGGCCTCTACGAGCAGTACTTC.

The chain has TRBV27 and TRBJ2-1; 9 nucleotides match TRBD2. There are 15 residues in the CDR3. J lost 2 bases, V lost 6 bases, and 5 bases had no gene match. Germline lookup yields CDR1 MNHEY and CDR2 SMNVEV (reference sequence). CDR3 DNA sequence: TGTGCCAGCAGCTATAGCGGGGGCCCCTACAATGAGCAGTTCTTC. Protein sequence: CASSYSGGPYNEQFF.

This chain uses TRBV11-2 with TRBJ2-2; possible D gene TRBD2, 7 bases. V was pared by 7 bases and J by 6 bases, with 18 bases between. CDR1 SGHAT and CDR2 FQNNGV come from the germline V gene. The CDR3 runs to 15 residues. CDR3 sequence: CASNPRGAGAGELFF. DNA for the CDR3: TGTGCCAGCAACCCTAGGGGGGCGGGAGCCGGGGAGCTGTTTTTT.

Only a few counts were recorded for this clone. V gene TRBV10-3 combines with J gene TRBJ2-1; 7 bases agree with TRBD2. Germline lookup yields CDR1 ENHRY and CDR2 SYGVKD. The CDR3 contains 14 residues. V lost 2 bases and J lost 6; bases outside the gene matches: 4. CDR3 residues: CAISEERDLNEQFF. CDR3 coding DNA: TGTGCCATCAGTGAGGAGCGGGACCTCAATGAGCAGTTCTTC.

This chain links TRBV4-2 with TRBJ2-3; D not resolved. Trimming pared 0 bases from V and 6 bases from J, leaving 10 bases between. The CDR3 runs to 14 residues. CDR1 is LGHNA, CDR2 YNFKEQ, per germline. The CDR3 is CASSQDNPRDTQYF. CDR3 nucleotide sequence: TGTGCCAGCAGCCAAGATAACCCCAGGGATACGCAGTATTTT.

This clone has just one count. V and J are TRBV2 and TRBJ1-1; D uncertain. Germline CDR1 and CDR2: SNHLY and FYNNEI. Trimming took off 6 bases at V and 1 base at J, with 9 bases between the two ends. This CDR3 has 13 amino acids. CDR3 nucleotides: TGTGCCAGCAGGAACACCTGGAACACTGAAGCTTTCTTT. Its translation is CASRNTWNTEAFF.

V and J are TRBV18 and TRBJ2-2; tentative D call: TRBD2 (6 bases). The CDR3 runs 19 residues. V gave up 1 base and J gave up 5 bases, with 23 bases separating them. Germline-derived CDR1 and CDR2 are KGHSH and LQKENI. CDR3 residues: CASSPLRRLRTTATGELFF. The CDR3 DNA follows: TGTGCCAGCTCACCACTTCGGCGGCTGCGGACTACTGCAACCGGGGAGCTGTTTTTT.

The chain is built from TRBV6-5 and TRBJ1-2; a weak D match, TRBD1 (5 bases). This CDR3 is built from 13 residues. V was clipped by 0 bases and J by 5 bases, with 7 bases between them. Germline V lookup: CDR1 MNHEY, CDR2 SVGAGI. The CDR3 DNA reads TGTGCCAGCAGTTACTCGACAGATTATGGCTACACCTTC. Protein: CASSYSTDYGYTF.

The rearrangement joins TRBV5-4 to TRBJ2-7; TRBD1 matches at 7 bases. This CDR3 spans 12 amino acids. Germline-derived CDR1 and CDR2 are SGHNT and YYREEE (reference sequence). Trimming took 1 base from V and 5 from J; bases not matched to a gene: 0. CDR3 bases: TGTGCCAGCAGCTTGACAGGGGACGAGCAGTACTTC. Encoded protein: CASSLTGDEQYF.

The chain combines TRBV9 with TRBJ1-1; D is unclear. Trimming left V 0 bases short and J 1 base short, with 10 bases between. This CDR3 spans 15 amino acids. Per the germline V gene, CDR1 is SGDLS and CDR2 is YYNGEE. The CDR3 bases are TGTGCCAGCAGCGTAGCTCCAGAGGGGAACACTGAAGCTTTCTTT. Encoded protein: CASSVAPEGNTEAFF. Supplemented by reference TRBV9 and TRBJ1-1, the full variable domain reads DSGVTQTPKHLITATGQRVTLRCSPRSGDLSVYWYQQSLDQGLQFLIQYYNGEERAKGNILERFSAQQFPDLHSELNLSSLELGDSALYFCASSVAPEGNTEAFFGQGTRLTVV.